This TCR beta chain comes out of a study of T cells in narcolepsy. Points from the study as a whole: Comparing one patient's CSF and blood CD4+ clonotypes highlighted HCRT- and TRIB2-specific autoreactive clonotypes. Blood of same and different patients, but not healthy controls, reportedly held recurring autoreactive clonotypes. In some patient and control memory CD4+ samples, autoreactive clones were absent.

V dropped 2 bases and J dropped 4 bases, with 10 bases sitting between them. The CDR3 has 14 amino acids. On this clone: Its target is not known.

Using immunoSEQ multiplex PCR, the repertoire was profiled, and TCRdb retains in-frame clones only, with some absent. The table shows about 41,000 clones, with roughly 88% occurring only once. This chain uses TRBV5-3 with TRBJ1-3; D is unresolved. Being an ORF, TRBV5-3 has a function that is uncertain. The source of this sequence is a human donor with narcolepsy. Source material: CD45RA- memory CD4+ T cells from PBMCs. As DNA, the CDR3 is TGTGCCAGAAGCTTCGTGTCACTCGGAAACACCATATATTTT. Translated: CARSFVSLGNTIYF.